This T cell receptor beta chain was identified during a study of identical twins. In germline, CDR1 is DFQATT, CDR2 SNEGSKA (reference sequence). CDR3 length equals 13 residues. V was pared by 2 bases and J by 12 bases, with 17 bases between. Study-wide results and caveats: Zero-insertion analyses could be partly confounded by invariant MAIT and iNKT cells.

TCRdb reanalysed the 5' RACE reads using MiXCR and keeps one entry per CDR3 protein. There are more than 1.5 million distinct CDR3 sequences in the sample; around 29% occur only once, and about 0.3% lies in the top ten. Concerning this clonotype itself: Its antigen remains unidentified.

Sequenced sample: cord blood. The receptor was derived from a newborn girl in good health. V is TRBV20-1 and J is TRBJ1-5; TRBD1 is a possible D gene (5 bases). The CDR3 protein is CSARIRDGMYQHF. CDR3 bases: TGCAGTGCTAGAATCAGGGATGGGATGTACCAGCATTTT.